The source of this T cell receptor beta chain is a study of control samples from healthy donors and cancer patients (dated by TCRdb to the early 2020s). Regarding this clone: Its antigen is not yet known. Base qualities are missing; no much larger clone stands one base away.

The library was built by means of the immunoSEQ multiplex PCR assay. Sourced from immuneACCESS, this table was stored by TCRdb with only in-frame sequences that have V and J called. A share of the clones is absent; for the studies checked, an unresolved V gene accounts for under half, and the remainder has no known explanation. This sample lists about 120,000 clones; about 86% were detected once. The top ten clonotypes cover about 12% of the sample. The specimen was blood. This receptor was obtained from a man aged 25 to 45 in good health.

The CDR3 amino acid sequence is: CASSLAFRVRSEQYF. In nucleotides, the sequence is TGTGCCAGCAGCTTGGCATTTAGGGTTCGGTCCGAGCAGTACTTC. The chain is assembled from TRBV5-6 and TRBJ2-7; the D gene cannot be resolved reliably. From the cysteine up to the phenylalanine, the CDR3 has a length of 15 residues. Kept here is only the CDR3 DNA, which spans 45 bases and is read in frame from base 1. CDR1 is given as SGHDT and CDR2 as YYEEEE, both from the germline V gene. V is pared back by 0 bases and J by 6 bases, with 16 bases lying between the germline termini.